This T cell receptor beta chain originates from a study of T-cell memory formation after mild COVID-19. Findings of the study overall: Pre-infection memory carried some responding clones, suggesting that cross-reactive memory joined.

This clonotype occurred a few times. Its antigen is undetermined. Germline V gives CDR1 SGHVS, CDR2 FNYEAQ. The V end was cut by 5 bases, the J end by 0 bases, with 12 bases between. CDR3 length: 15 residues. 5'RACE with constant-segment primers built TCRalpha and TCRbeta cDNA libraries with UMIs. Via MiXCR, TCRdb re-called the 5' RACE reads, giving one row per CDR3 protein. Among almost 550,000 distinct CDR3 sequences, about 20% were seen once, and the ten largest hold approximately 12%. This receptor was obtained from an adult woman who had mild COVID-19 (a few samples of this study predate the infection). Cell type and time point are not known. The sequencing sample was made of PBMCs or a T cell subset sorted from them (not recorded which). V is TRBV7-6 and J is TRBJ2-3; TRBD2 is a possible D gene (5 bases). The CDR3 DNA follows: TGTGCCAGCAGCCCTACTAGGTTAAGCACAGATACGCAGTATTTT. Residues: CASSPTRLSTDTQYF.